This T cell receptor (beta chain) derives from a study of OX40 agonist ivuxolimab in advanced cancers. The V and J ends lost 7 bases and 1 base respectively, with 11 bases between them. Germline V lookup: CDR1 MNHNY, CDR2 SVGAGI (reference sequence). This CDR3 contains 13 residues. Clones were read by immunoSEQ multiplex PCR, and TCRdb kept only the in-frame ones, dropping some. The sample records tens of thousands of clones, roughly 87% being singletons. Worth noting for this clone: The antigen is undetermined.

Study results and limitations: Normalized T-cell clonal expansion was also low in some nonresponders.

This TCR was sampled from an adult with an advanced solid tumor such as melanoma, head and neck, liver or kidney cancer. The chain couples TRBV6-6 to TRBJ2-7; the D is unclear. The sample here was CD4+ or CD8+ T cells sorted from blood, taken in a trial of the OX40 agonist ivuxolimab. The CDR3 reads CASTAGPSYEQYF. DNA for the CDR3: TGTGCCAGCACCGCCGGACCATCCTACGAGCAGTACTTC.